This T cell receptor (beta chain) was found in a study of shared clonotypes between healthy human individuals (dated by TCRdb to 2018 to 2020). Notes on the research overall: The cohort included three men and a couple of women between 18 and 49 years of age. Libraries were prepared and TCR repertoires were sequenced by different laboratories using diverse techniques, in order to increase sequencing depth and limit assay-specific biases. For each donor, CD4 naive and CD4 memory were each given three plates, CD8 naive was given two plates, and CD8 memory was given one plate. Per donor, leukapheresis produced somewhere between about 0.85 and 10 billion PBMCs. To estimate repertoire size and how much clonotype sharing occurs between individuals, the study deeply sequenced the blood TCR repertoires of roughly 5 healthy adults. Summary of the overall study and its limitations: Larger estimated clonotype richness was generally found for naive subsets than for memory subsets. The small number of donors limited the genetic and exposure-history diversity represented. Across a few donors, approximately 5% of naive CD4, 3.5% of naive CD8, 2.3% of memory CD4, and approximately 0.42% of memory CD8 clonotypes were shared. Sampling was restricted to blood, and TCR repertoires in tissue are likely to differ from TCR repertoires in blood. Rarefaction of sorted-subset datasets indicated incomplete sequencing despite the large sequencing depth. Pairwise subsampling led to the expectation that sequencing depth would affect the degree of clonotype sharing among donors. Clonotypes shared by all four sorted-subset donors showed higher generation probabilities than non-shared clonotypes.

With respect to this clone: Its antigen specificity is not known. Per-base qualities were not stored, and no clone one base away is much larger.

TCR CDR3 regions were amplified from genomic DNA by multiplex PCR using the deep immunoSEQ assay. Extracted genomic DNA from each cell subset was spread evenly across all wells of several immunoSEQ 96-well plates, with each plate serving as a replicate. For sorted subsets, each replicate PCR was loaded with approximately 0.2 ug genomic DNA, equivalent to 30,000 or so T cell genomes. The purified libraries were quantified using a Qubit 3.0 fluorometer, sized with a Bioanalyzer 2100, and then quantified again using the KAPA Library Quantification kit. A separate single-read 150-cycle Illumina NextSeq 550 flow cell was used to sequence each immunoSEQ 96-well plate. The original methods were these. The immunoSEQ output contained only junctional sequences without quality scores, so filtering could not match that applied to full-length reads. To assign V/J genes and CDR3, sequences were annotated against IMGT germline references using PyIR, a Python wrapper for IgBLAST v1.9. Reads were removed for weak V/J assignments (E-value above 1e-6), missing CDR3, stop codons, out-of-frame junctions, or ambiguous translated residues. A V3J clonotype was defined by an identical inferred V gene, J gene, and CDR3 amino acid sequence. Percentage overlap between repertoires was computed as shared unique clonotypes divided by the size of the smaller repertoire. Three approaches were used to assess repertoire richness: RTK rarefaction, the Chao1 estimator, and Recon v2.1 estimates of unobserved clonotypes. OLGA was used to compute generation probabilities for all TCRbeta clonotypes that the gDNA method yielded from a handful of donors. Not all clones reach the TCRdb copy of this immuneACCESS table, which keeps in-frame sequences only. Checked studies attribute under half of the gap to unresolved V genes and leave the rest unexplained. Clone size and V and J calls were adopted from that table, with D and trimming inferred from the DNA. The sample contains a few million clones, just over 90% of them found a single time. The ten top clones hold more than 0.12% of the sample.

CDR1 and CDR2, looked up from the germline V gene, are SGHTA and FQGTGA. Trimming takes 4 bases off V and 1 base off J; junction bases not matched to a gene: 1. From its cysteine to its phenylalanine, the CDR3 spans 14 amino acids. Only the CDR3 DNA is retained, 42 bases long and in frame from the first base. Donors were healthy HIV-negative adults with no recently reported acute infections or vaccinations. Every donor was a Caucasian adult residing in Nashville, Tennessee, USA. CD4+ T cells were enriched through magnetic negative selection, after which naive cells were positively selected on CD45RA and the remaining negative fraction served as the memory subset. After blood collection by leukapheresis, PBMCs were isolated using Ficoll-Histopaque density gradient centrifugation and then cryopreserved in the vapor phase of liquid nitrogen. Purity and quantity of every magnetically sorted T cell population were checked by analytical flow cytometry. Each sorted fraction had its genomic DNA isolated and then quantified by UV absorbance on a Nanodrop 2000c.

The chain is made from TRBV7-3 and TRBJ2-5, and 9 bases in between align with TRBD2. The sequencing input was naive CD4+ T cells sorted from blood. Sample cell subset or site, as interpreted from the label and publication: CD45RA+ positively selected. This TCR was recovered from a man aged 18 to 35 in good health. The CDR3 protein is CASSSTSGQETQYF. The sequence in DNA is TGTGCCAGCAGCTCGACTAGCGGCCAAGAGACCCAGTACTTC.